The clone carrying this T cell receptor (beta chain) has ten or more counts. The data originate from a study of regulatory T cells in long-lasting Graves disease. Time point noted: persistent/refractory GD, antithyroid drugs over 5 years with positive TRAb. The authors made the TCR library using RNA they extracted from PBMCs. CDR1 is SGHAT, CDR2 FQNNGV, per germline. The CDR3 length is 17 residues. V gave up 1 base and J gave up 3 bases; unmatched junction bases: 11. For TCR beta, libraries came from iRepertoire HTBI primers and Arm-PCR of CDR3 regions. MiXCR was run by TCRdb on the multiplex PCR reads, yielding one entry per CDR3 protein. Of around 460,000 distinct CDR3 sequences listed, approximately 21% are singletons.

The specimen comprised peripheral blood mononuclear cells (PBMCs), sampled when the disease was refractory, from a patient treated with antithyroid drugs. This sequence was found in a female donor with Graves disease. V gene TRBV11-2 combines with J gene TRBJ2-5; TRBD1 matches 7 bases. As DNA, the CDR3 is TGTGCCAGCAGCTTAGTGGAGCCACAGGGGCAAGAAGAGACCCAGTACTTC. This sequence encodes CASSLVEPQGQEETQYF.